One sample yielded the 9 T cell receptor beta chains listed below, sequenced in a study of cytomegalovirus exposure and HLA in healthy donors. With 60 Vbeta and 13 Jbeta primers, the PCR was carried out. The table came from immunoSEQ multiplex PCR; TCRdb's copy has only in-frame clones and leaves some out. The repertoire holds about 160,000 clones, about four fifths seen once, with 1.5% in the top ten. The sample was PBMCs. All receptors derive from a girl aged 5 to 17 in good health and CMV-seropositive.

The rearrangement links TRBV5-6 to TRBJ2-3; D is unclear. CDR1 is SGHDT, CDR2 YYEEEE, per germline. Between the trimmed V and J ends, which lost 4 bases and 4 bases, there was a span of 10 bases. The CDR3 extends over 13 amino acids. The CDR3 reads CASSRVAADTQYF. CDR3 DNA: TGTGCCAGCAGCCGAGTTGCCGCAGATACGCAGTATTTT.

This chain connects TRBV27 to TRBJ2-1; weak D call: TRBD1 (5 bases). The V end was cut by 5 bases, the J end by 6 bases, with 11 bases between. The CDR3 sequence is 13 residues long. Germline values: CDR1 MNHEY, CDR2 SMNVEV (reference sequence). CDR3 DNA: TGTGCCAGCAGTCCCTCAGGGCCCAATGAGCAGTTCTTC. This codes for CASSPSGPNEQFF.

V is TRBV5-1 and J is TRBJ2-7; 7 bases are shared with TRBD2. The CDR3 is made up of 14 amino acids. CDR1 and CDR2 (germline): SGHRS, YFSETQ. V gave up 2 bases and J gave up 2 bases; unmatched junction bases: 4. CDR3 nucleotides: TGCGCCAGCAGCTTAGCCGGACTAGCCTACGAGCAGTACTTC. It is translated as CASSLAGLAYEQYF.

The chain is built from TRBV6-1 and TRBJ2-3, with 12 bases that match TRBD2. Germline V gives CDR1 MNHNS, CDR2 SASEGT. V lost 3 bases and J lost 4; bases outside the gene matches: 2. This CDR3 comprises 15 residues. The CDR3 spells CASSELAGGADTQYF. For the CDR3, the DNA is TGTGCCAGCAGTGAGCTAGCGGGAGGGGCAGATACGCAGTATTTT.

The rearrangement uses TRBV30 and TRBJ1-1; D unresolved. The CDR3 totals 13 residues. Germline V gene lookup returns CDR1 GTSNPN and CDR2 SVGIG (reference sequence). Trimming took off 0 bases at V and 1 base at J, with 6 bases between the two ends. The CDR3 is CAWSVGENTEAFF. The CDR3 DNA sequence: TGTGCCTGGAGTGTCGGAGAGAACACTGAAGCTTTCTTT.

The rearrangement uses TRBV2 and TRBJ1-5; TRBD1 might be the D (6 bases). The CDR3 sequence is 17 residues long. Trimming cost V 6 bases and J 0 bases, with 18 bases left between them. In germline, CDR1 is SNHLY, CDR2 FYNNEI. The CDR3 loop is CASRGTLKSYSNQPQHF. In DNA form, the CDR3 reads TGTGCCAGCAGGGGGACACTTAAATCCTATAGCAATCAGCCCCAGCATTTT.

The V call is TRBV5-5, the J call TRBJ2-5; TRBD2 matches 7 bases. Trimming removed 0 bases from V and 1 base from J; junction bases left unmatched: 3. Germline V gene sequence: CDR1 SGHKS, CDR2 YYEKEE (reference sequence). This CDR3 comprises 15 residues. CDR3 in amino acids: CASSLAPSGQETQYF. The CDR3 DNA follows: TGTGCCAGCAGCTTGGCCCCTAGCGGCCAAGAGACCCAGTACTTC.

This chain uses TRBV6-1 with TRBJ1-5; 10 bases align to TRBD1. CDR3 length: 15 residues. In germline, CDR1 is MNHNS, CDR2 SASEGT. The V gene end was trimmed by 6 bases and the J gene end by 6 bases; junction bases not matched to a gene: 8. DNA for the CDR3: TGTGCCAGCAGCGATGGACAGGGGGGCGTTCAGCCCCAGCATTTT. Protein: CASSDGQGGVQPQHF.

The chain employs TRBV5-8 and TRBJ1-4, with D perhaps matching TRBD1 (6 bases). CDR3 length equals 15 residues. Trimming shortened V by 4 bases and J by 2 bases, and 12 bases separated the two germline ends. Per germline, CDR1 SGHTS and CDR2 YDEGEE. CDR3 sequence: CASSPGQSTNEKLFF. The CDR3 nucleotides read TGTGCCAGCAGCCCTGGACAGTCTACTAATGAAAAACTGTTTTTT.